This TCR beta chain comes out of a study of cytomegalovirus exposure and HLA in healthy donors. Study-wide points: In an earlier analysis, productive rearrangement rates for most beta V segments clustered near 87% or 30%. Sequencing depth across donors, presence/absence analyses assumed, was roughly uniform. V- and J-gene trimming in TCR beta was tied to a missense DCLRE1C variant by an analysis performed later.

Losses at the gene ends were 6 bases for V and 6 bases for J; bases not matched to a gene: 13. The CDR3 has 15 residues. In germline, CDR1 is SQVTM, CDR2 ANQGSEA. Comments on this clone: The target antigen is unknown.

The study ran its PCR with 60 Vbeta and 13 Jbeta primers. Here immunoSEQ multiplex PCR was the method, and the copy in TCRdb shows in-frame clones only, minus some. Of 100,000 to 150,000 clones listed, around 80% were seen once; the top ten hold around 4.1%. The J gene is TRBJ2-2, the V gene TRBV29-1; 7 bases fit TRBD1. The sample comprised PBMCs. This clonotype was sampled from a woman aged 35 to 49 in good health and CMV-seronegative. This CDR3 is CSVLTGPTSPGELFF. Written as DNA, the CDR3 is TGCAGCGTATTGACAGGGCCAACCTCCCCCGGGGAGCTGTTTTTT.